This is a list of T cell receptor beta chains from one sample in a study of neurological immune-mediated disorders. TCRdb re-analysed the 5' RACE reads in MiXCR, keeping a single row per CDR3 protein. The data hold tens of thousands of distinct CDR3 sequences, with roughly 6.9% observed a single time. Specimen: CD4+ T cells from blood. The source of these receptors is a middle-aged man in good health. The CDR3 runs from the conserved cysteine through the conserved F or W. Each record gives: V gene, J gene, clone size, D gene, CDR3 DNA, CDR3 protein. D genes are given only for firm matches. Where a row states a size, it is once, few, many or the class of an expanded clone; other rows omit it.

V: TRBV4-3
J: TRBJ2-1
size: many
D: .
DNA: TGCGCCAGCAGCCCCGGGCCAGGGGCCTACAATGAGCAGTTCTTC
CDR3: CASSPGPGAYNEQFF

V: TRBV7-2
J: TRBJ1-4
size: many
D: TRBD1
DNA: TGTGCCAGCAGCTCCGGGACAGGGGTAGAGGGGAAAGAAAAACTGTTTTTT
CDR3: CASSSGTGVEGKEKLFF

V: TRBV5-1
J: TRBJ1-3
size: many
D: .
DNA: TGCGCCAGCAGCTTGGCCACGGGGACGACCCAGTCTGGAAACACCATATATTTT
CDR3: CASSLATGTTQSGNTIYF

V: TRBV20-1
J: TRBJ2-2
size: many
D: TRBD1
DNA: TGCAGTGCTAGAGATGCCAGGAGACAGGGGCACGGGGAGCTGTTTTTT
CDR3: CSARDARRQGHGELFF

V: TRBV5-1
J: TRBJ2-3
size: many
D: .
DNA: TGCGCCAGCAGCGACGGATGGGAAGGAGATACGCAGTATTTT
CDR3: CASSDGWEGDTQYF

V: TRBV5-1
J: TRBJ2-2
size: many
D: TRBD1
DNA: TGCGCCAGCAGCCAAGACAGGGGGACCGGGGAGCTGTTTTTT
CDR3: CASSQDRGTGELFF

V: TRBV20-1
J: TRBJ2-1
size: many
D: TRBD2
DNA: TGCAGTGCCATCCGCGGGACTAGCGGCGGAAGTGAGCAGTTCTTC
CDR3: CSAIRGTSGGSEQFF

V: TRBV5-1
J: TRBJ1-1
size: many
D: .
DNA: TGCGCCAGCAGCTTGGTAGGAACTGAAGCTTTCTTT
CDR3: CASSLVGTEAFF

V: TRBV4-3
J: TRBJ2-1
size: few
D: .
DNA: TGCGCCAGCAGCCAAGTACCCTTGGGAGCGGAAATGTTCTTC
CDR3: CASSQVPLGAEMFF

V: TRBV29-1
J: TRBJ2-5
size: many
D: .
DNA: TGCAGCGTTTACTCCTCCAGACAGTTGGAGACCCAGTACTTC
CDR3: CSVYSSRQLETQYF

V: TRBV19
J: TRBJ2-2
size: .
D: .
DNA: TGTGCCAGTAGTATCGGGGGGAACACCGGGGAGCTGTTTTTT
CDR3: CASSIGGNTGELFF

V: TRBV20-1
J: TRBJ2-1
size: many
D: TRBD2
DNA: TGCAGTGCTAGCCCGCTAGCGGGAGGATACAATGAGCAGTTCTTC
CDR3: CSASPLAGGYNEQFF

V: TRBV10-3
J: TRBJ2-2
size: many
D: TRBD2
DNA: TGTGCCATCAGTGGCTCGGCGGGAGAAACCGGGGAGCTGTTTTTT
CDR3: CAISGSAGETGELFF

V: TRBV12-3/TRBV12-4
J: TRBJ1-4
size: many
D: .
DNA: TGTGCCAGCAGTTTTTCGTCAGCTAATGAAAAACTGTTTTTT
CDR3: CASSFSSANEKLFF

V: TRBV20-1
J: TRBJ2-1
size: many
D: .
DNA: TGCAGTGCTAACAGCGGCTCCTACAATGAGCAGTTCTTC
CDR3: CSANSGSYNEQFF

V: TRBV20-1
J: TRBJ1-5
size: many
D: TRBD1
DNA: TGCAGTGCGTCGGGACAGGTATATCAGCCCCAGCATTTT
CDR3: CSASGQVYQPQHF

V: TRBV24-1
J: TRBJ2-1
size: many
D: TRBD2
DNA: TGTGCCACCAGTGATGTGGTTGGCGGGAGGGGGAATGAGCAGTTCTTC
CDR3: CATSDVVGGRGNEQFF

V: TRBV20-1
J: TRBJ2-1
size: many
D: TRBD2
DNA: TGCAGTGCTAGAGACCCAGGAGGGCGGGCTAGCGGGAGTCGCTCCTACAATGAGCAGTTCTTC
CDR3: CSARDPGGRASGSRSYNEQFF

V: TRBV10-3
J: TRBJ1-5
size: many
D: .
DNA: TGTGCCATCAGCCCGGGACCGTTCAATCAGCCCCAGCATTTT
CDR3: CAISPGPFNQPQHF

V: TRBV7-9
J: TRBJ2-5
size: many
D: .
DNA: TGTGCCAGCAGCGGCGCCAGGTTAATTGGGCGCCAAGAGACCCAGTACTTC
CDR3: CASSGARLIGRQETQYF

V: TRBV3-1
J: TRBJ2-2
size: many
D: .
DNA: TGTGCCAGCAGCCAATTAACGGAGGGCAGGGGGATATCCGGGGAGCTGTTTTTT
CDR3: CASSQLTEGRGISGELFF

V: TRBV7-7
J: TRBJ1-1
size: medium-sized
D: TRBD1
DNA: TGTGCCAGCAGCTCGGACAGGGGGGCTGAAGCTTTCTTT
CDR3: CASSSDRGAEAFF

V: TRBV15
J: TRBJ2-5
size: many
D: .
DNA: TGTGCCACCAGCAGAGATGGGGAGACCCAGTACTTC
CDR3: CATSRDGETQYF

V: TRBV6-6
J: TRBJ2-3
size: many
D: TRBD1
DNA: TGTGCCAGCAGTTTTCGACAGGGCCCAGATACGCAGTATTTT
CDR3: CASSFRQGPDTQYF

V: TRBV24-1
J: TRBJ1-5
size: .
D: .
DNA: TGTGCCACCAGTGCGGGGGCAGACAATCAGCCCCAGCATTTT
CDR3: CATSAGADNQPQHF

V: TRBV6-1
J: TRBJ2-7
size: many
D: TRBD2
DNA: TGTGCCAGCAGTGAACATAGCGGGGCCGAAACCTACGAGCAGTACTTC
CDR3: CASSEHSGAETYEQYF

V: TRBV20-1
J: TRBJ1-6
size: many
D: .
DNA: TGCAGTGCTAGACTCGGACGGATCTCCTCACCCCTCCACTTT
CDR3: CSARLGRISSPLHF

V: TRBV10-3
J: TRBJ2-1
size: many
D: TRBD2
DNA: TGTGCCATCAGTAACCGGCGGGAGGTTCCGCACAATGAGCAGTTCTTC
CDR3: CAISNRREVPHNEQFF

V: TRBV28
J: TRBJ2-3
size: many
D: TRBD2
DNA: TGTGCCAGCAGTGCCCCTGGCGGGAGTGAGACGCAGTATTTT
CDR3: CASSAPGGSETQYF

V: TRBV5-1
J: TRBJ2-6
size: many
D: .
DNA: TGCGCCAGCAGCTTGGGGGGCTCTGGGGCCAACGTCCTGACTTTC
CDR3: CASSLGGSGANVLTF

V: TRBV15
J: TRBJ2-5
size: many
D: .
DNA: TGTGCCACCAGCAGAGATTTAGGGACCCAGTACTTC
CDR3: CATSRDLGTQYF

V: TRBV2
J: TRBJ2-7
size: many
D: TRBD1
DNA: TGTGCCAGCAGTGGGGACAGAAGCTACGAGCAGTACTTC
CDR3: CASSGDRSYEQYF

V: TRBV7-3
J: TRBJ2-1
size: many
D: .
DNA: TGTGCCAGCAGCACGGGGGCGCTGGATGAGCAGTTCTTC
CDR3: CASSTGALDEQFF